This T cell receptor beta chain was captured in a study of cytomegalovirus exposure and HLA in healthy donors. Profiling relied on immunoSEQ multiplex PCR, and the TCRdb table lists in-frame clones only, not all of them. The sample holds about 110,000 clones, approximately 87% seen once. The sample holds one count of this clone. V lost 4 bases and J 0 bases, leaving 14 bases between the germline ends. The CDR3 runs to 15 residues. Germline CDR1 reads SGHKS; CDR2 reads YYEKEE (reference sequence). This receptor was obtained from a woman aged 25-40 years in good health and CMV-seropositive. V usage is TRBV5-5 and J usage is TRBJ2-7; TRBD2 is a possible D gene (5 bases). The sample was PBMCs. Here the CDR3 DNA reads TGTGCCAGCAGCCCGAAGTCAGGACTCTCCTACGAGCAGTACTTC. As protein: CASSPKSGLSYEQYF.